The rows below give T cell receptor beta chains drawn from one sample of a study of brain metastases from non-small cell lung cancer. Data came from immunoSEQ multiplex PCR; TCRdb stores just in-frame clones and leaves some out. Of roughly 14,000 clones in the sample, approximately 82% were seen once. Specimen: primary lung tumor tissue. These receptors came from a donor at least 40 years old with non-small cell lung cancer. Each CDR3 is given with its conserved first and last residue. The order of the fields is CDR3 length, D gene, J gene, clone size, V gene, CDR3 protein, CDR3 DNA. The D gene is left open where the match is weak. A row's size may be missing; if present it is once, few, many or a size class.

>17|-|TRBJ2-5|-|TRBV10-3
CAISEGGASIFQETQYF
TGTGCCATCAGTGAGGGAGGAGCGAGCATATTCCAAGAGACCCAGTACTTC
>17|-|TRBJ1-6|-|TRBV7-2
CASSLALRSSYNSPLHF
TGTGCCAGCAGCTTAGCGCTCCGAAGCTCCTATAATTCACCCCTCCACTTT
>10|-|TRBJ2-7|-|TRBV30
CAWGAYEQYF
TGTGCCTGGGGGGCCTACGAGCAGTACTTC
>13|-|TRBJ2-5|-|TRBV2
CASCALSQETQYF
TGTGCCAGCTGTGCCCTGTCCCAAGAGACCCAGTACTTC
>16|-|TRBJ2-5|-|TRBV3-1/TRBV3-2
CASSQDLTRREETQYF
TGTGCCAGCAGCCAAGATCTGACGCGGCGGGAAGAGACCCAGTACTTC
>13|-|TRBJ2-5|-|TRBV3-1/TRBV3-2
CASSRARSETQYF
TGTGCCAGCAGCCGAGCGAGGTCAGAGACCCAGTACTTC
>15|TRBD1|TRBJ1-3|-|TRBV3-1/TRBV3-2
CASSRGQGAGNTIYF
TGTGCCAGCAGCCGGGGACAGGGGGCTGGAAACACCATATATTTT
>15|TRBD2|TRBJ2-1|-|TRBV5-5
CASSLTSGGYNEQFF
TGTGCCAGCAGTCTAACTAGCGGGGGGTACAATGAGCAGTTCTTC
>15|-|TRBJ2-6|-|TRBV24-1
CATSDRLPGANVLTF
TGTGCCACCAGTGACAGACTCCCTGGGGCCAACGTCCTGACTTTC
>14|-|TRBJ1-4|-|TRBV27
CASSSGTRQAKLFF
TGTGCCAGCAGTTCCGGGACCCGGCAGGCAAAACTGTTTTTT
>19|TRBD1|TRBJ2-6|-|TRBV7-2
CASSRSGTGDSPGANVLTF
TGTGCCAGCAGCAGATCCGGGACAGGGGACTCTCCAGGGGCCAACGTCCTGACTTTC
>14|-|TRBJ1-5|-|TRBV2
CASSDLKGNQPQHF
TGTGCCAGCAGTGATTTGAAGGGCAATCAGCCCCAGCATTTT
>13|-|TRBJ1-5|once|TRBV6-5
CASSSDSYQPQHF
TGTGCCAGCAGTTCGGACAGTTATCAGCCCCAGCATTTT
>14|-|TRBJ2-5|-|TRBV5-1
CASSLAAKGETQYF
TGCGCCAGCAGCTTGGCAGCAAAGGGAGAGACCCAGTACTTC
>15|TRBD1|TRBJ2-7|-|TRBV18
CASSLEGTVVYEQYF
TGTGCCAGCTCACTCGAGGGGACAGTAGTCTACGAGCAGTACTTC
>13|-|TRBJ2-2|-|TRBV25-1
CASSESVSGELFF
TGTGCCAGCAGTGAATCGGTGTCCGGGGAGCTGTTTTTT
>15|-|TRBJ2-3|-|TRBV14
CASSLGGVGTDTQYF
TGTGCCAGCAGCCTAGGGGGAGTGGGCACAGATACGCAGTATTTT
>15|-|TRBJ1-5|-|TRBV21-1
CASSPETVGTRPQHF
TGTGCCAGCAGTCCCGAGACAGTTGGAACCCGGCCCCAGCATTTT
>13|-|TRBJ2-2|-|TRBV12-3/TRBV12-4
CASSLARVGELFF
TGTGCCAGCAGTTTAGCGAGGGTCGGGGAGCTGTTTTTT
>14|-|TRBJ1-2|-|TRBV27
CASSSDPLSYGYTF
TGTGCCAGCAGTTCCGACCCCCTATCCTATGGCTACACCTTC
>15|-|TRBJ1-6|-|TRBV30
CAWNSIGTDNSPLHF
TGTGCCTGGAACTCGATCGGGACCGATAATTCACCCCTCCACTTT
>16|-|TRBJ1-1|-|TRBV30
CAWSTTYGALNTEAFF
TGTGCCTGGAGTACCACTTATGGAGCACTGAACACTGAAGCTTTCTTT
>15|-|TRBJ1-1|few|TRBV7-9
CASSLGVGPNTEAFF
TGTGCCAGCAGCTTAGGAGTGGGACCGAACACTGAAGCTTTCTTT
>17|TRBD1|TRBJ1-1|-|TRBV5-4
CASSLDWTGGMGTEAFF
TGTGCCAGCAGCTTGGACTGGACAGGGGGCATGGGAACTGAAGCTTTCTTT
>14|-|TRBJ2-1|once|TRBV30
CAWTPGARGNEQFF
TGTGCCTGGACCCCGGGGGCCCGGGGCAATGAGCAGTTCTTC
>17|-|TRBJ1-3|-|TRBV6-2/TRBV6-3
CASTYHPSQGSGNTIYF
TGTGCCAGCACTTATCATCCCTCGCAAGGTTCTGGAAACACCATATATTTT
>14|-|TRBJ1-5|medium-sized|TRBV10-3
CAISGAGKNQPQHF
TGTGCCATCAGTGGAGCGGGCAAAAATCAGCCCCAGCATTTT
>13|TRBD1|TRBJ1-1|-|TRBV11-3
CASSQGGTTEAFF
TGTGCCAGCAGCCAGGGGGGGACGACTGAAGCTTTCTTT
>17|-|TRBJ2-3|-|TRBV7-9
CASSLGGAPPGTNTQYF
TGTGCCAGCAGCTTAGGTGGGGCCCCACCGGGCACAAATACGCAGTATTTT
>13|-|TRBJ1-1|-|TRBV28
CASSPEKVIEAFF
TGTGCCAGCAGTCCGGAGAAGGTGATTGAAGCTTTCTTT
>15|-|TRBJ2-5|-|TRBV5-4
CASSLGLGRQETQYF
TGTGCCAGCAGCTTGGGGCTGGGCCGCCAAGAGACCCAGTACTTC
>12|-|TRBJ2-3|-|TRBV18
CASSPGADTQYF
TGTGCCAGCTCACCGGGGGCAGATACGCAGTATTTT
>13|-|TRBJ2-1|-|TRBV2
CAGGQTSLREQFF
TGTGCCGGGGGACAGACTAGCTTAAGGGAGCAGTTCTTC
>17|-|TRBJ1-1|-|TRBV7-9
CASSPTGTFFMNTEAFF
TGTGCCAGCAGCCCGACCGGGACGTTTTTTATGAACACTGAAGCTTTCTTT
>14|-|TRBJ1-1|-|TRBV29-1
CSVEWGGRGTEAFF
TGCAGCGTTGAATGGGGTGGAAGGGGCACTGAAGCTTTCTTT
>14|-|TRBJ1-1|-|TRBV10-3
CAISESTGVTEAFF
TGTGCCATCAGTGAGTCGACGGGGGTCACTGAAGCTTTCTTT
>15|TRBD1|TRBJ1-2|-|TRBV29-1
CSVEFVTGGGYGYTF
TGCAGCGTTGAATTCGTGACAGGGGGCGGCTATGGCTACACCTTC
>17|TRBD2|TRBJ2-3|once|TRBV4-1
CASSQVTAGGGTDTQYF
TGCGCCAGCAGCCAAGTAACCGCGGGGGGCGGAACAGATACGCAGTATTTT
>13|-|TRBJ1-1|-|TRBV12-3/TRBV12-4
CASVRGLNTEAFF
TGTGCCAGCGTACGGGGTTTGAACACTGAAGCTTTCTTT
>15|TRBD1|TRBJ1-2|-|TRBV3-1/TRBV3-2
CASTPGDRGFYGYTF
TGTGCCAGCACCCCCGGGGACAGGGGGTTCTATGGCTACACCTTC
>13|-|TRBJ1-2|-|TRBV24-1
CATSEPGSYGYTF
TGTGCCACCAGTGAACCGGGGTCCTATGGCTACACCTTC
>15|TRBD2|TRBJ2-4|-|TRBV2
CASSTSGGVKNIQYF
TGTGCCAGCAGTACTAGCGGGGGGGTCAAAAACATTCAGTACTTC
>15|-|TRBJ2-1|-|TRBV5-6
CASSPYSRPVNEQFF
TGTGCCAGCAGCCCCTACTCGCGTCCGGTCAATGAGCAGTTCTTC
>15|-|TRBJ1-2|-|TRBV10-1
CASSEFRTANYGYTF
TGCGCCAGCAGTGAGTTCCGAACAGCAAACTATGGCTACACCTTC
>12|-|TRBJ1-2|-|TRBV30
CAWLDTKYGYTF
TGTGCCTGGCTGGACACGAAGTATGGCTACACCTTC
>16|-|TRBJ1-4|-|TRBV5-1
CASSLSGQATNEKLFF
TGCGCCAGCAGTTTGTCGGGGCAGGCAACTAATGAAAAACTGTTTTTT
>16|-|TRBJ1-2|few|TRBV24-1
CATSDSPAWGRHGYTF
TGTGCCACCAGTGATTCCCCTGCCTGGGGAAGGCATGGCTACACCTTC
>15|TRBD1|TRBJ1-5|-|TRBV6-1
CASSEFRGLNQPQHF
TGTGCCAGCAGTGAATTCAGGGGGCTGAATCAGCCCCAGCATTTT
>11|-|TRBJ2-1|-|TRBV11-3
CASSGRHEQFF
TGTGCCAGCAGCGGGAGACATGAGCAGTTCTTC
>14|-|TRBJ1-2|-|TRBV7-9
CASSLEITAYGYTF
TGTGCCAGCAGCTTAGAAATAACCGCCTATGGCTACACCTTC
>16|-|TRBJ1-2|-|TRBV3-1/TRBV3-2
CASSQEWSRGTYGYTF
TGTGCCAGCAGCCAAGAGTGGTCGAGAGGTACCTATGGCTACACCTTC
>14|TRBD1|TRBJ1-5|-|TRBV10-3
CAISSTGANQPQHF
TGTGCCATCAGTTCGACAGGGGCCAATCAGCCCCAGCATTTT
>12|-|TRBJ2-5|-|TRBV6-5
CASSPSQETQYF
TGTGCCAGCAGTCCGTCCCAAGAGACCCAGTACTTC
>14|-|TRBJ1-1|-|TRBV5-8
CASSFLVGWQEAFF
TGTGCCAGCAGCTTTTTAGTGGGGTGGCAGGAAGCTTTCTTT
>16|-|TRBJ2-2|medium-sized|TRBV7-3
CASSLTDRRSTGELFF
TGTGCCAGCAGCTTAACAGACAGGAGGAGCACCGGGGAGCTGTTTTTT
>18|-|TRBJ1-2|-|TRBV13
CASSLGLRMAENNYGYTF
TGTGCCAGCAGCTTAGGCCTGAGGATGGCAGAAAATAACTATGGCTACACCTTC